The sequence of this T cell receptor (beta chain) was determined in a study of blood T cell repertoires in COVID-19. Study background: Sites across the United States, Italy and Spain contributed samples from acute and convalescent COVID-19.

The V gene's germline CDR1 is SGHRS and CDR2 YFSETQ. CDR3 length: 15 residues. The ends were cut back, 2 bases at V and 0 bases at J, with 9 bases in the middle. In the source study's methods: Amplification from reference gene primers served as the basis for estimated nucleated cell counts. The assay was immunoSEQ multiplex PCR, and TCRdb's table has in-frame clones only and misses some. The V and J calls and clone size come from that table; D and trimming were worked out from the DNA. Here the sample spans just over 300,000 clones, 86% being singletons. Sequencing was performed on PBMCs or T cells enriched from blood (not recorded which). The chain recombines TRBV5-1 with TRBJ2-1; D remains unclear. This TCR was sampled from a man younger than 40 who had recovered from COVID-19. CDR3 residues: CASSFDTSSYNEQFF. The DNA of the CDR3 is TGCGCCAGCAGCTTTGACACGAGCTCCTACAATGAGCAGTTCTTC.